This TCR beta chain was captured by sequencing in a study of Tregs in tolerant kidney transplant recipients. The data were produced by immunoSEQ multiplex PCR, yet TCRdb's version contains in-frame clones alone and is incomplete. The sample lists 62,000 or so clones; around 98% were seen once. V gave up 4 bases and J gave up 6 bases; unmatched junction bases: 6. CDR1 and CDR2 from the germline V gene are SGHRS and YFSETQ. The CDR3 spans 15 residues. This TCR was recovered from a human donor who received a combined kidney and bone marrow transplant. This material consisted of Tregs from blood, taken before the transplant. The chain combines TRBV5-1 with TRBJ2-7; 14 bases align to TRBD2. The chain's CDR3 is CASSGRTSGRTEQYF. DNA for the CDR3: TGCGCCAGCAGCGGACGGACTAGCGGGAGGACCGAGCAGTACTTC.